The rows below give T cell receptor beta chains drawn from one sample of a study of identical twins. TCRdb fed the 5' RACE reads into MiXCR, producing one record per CDR3 protein. The data show 540,000 or so distinct CDR3 sequences, 20% to 25% seen once. Separately, the same data were catalogued under a study of yellow fever vaccine responses in identical twins.

The sequencing input was CD4+ T cells sorted from blood. These receptors all stem from a woman aged 18-29 years in good health. The CDR3 runs from the conserved cysteine through the conserved F or W. A D gene is named only where the DNA matches it firmly. Where a row states a size, it is once, few, many or the class of an expanded clone; other rows omit it.

V gene	J gene	D gene	CDR3 length	clone size	CDR3 protein	CDR3 DNA
TRBV6-6	TRBJ2-1	TRBD1	13	few	CASSYTTGGEQFF	TGTGCCAGCAGTTACACTACAGGGGGCGAGCAGTTCTTC
TRBV19	TRBJ2-1	.	14	.	CASSMPGTYNEQFF	TGTGCCAGTAGTATGCCCGGGACTTACAATGAGCAGTTCTTC
TRBV20-1	TRBJ2-1	.	13	.	CSANQQGGNEQFF	TGCAGTGCTAACCAACAGGGGGGGAATGAGCAGTTCTTC
TRBV5-5	TRBJ1-1	TRBD1	15	few	CASSQSGTGNTEAFF	TGTGCCAGCAGCCAGTCCGGGACAGGGAACACTGAAGCTTTCTTT
TRBV6-5	TRBJ1-1	.	14	.	CASSYQEVNTEAFF	TGTGCCAGCAGTTATCAGGAAGTGAACACTGAAGCTTTCTTT
TRBV2	TRBJ1-5	.	13	few	CASSGQSYQPQHF	TGTGCCAGCAGTGGACAGTCCTACCAGCCCCAGCATTTT
TRBV12-3/TRBV12-4	TRBJ2-1	TRBD2	16	few	CASSSLASGSSREQFF	TGTGCCAGCAGTTCCCTGGCTAGCGGGAGTTCACGGGAGCAGTTCTTC
TRBV11-1	TRBJ1-1	.	13	.	CASSLPPRAEAFF	TGTGCCAGCAGCTTGCCCCCTAGGGCTGAAGCTTTCTTT
TRBV18	TRBJ1-4	.	15	.	CASSPPRQNNEKLFF	TGTGCCAGCTCACCACCGAGGCAGAATAATGAAAAACTGTTTTTT
TRBV5-1	TRBJ2-5	.	16	.	CASSLAMFRSGETQYF	TGCGCCAGCAGCTTGGCCATGTTTCGGTCGGGGGAGACCCAGTACTTC
TRBV20-1	TRBJ2-7	TRBD2	19	few	CSARDRGTSGSLSSYEQYF	TGCAGTGCTAGAGATAGGGGGACTAGCGGGAGCCTTAGCTCCTACGAGCAGTACTTC
TRBV12-3/TRBV12-4	TRBJ1-1	TRBD1	14	.	CASTRTGVGTEAFF	TGTGCCAGCACCCGGACAGGGGTCGGCACTGAAGCTTTCTTT
TRBV29-1	TRBJ1-3	TRBD1	14	few	CSVGDSFSGNTIYF	TGCAGCGTTGGGGACAGTTTCTCTGGAAACACCATATATTTT
TRBV12-3/TRBV12-4	TRBJ2-3	TRBD2	16	.	CASSGGSGSSTDKQYF	TGTGCCAGCAGTGGGGGTAGCGGGAGTAGCACAGATAAGCAGTATTTT
TRBV7-9	TRBJ1-1	TRBD1	15	.	CASSLGRTGNTEAFF	TGTGCCAGCAGCTTAGGTAGGACAGGGAACACTGAAGCTTTCTTT
TRBV12-3/TRBV12-4	TRBJ1-2	.	14	few	CASSRRVPNYGYTF	TGTGCCAGCAGCCGAAGAGTGCCTAACTATGGCTACACCTTC
TRBV7-9	TRBJ2-4	TRBD1	14	once	CASSPGTGIDIQYF	TGTGCCAGCAGCCCCGGGACAGGGATAGACATTCAGTACTTC
TRBV12-3/TRBV12-4	TRBJ2-5	.	11	few	CASSPAYAQYF	TGTGCCAGCAGTCCCGCCTATGCCCAGTACTTC
TRBV6-5	TRBJ1-1	.	13	few	CASSYMERTEAFF	TGTGCCAGCAGTTACATGGAGAGAACTGAAGCTTTCTTT
TRBV12-3/TRBV12-4	TRBJ2-2	TRBD1	15	.	CASSQTGRGTGELFF	TGTGCCAGCAGTCAGACAGGGCGAGGCACCGGGGAGCTGTTTTTT
TRBV5-1	TRBJ2-3	TRBD2	15	few	CASSSAGDRTDTQYF	TGCGCCAGCAGCTCTGCGGGGGACCGCACAGATACGCAGTATTTT
TRBV11-2	TRBJ2-1	.	11	few	CASSLHREQFF	TGTGCCAGCAGCTTACATAGGGAGCAGTTCTTC
TRBV29-1	TRBJ1-2	TRBD1	12	.	CSVLDRGDGYTF	TGCAGCGTCCTGGACAGGGGTGATGGCTACACCTTC
TRBV12-3/TRBV12-4	TRBJ2-1	TRBD2	12	few	CASSTHTGTSNF	TGTGCCAGCAGCACACATACCGGGACTAGCAACTTC
TRBV18	TRBJ2-3	.	15	few	CASSPPAMITDTQYF	TGTGCCAGCTCACCACCGGCAATGATCACAGATACGCAGTATTTT
TRBV3-1	TRBJ2-2	.	15	few	CASSQAGVYTGELFF	TGTGCCAGCAGCCAAGCGGGAGTTTACACCGGGGAGCTGTTTTTT